This T cell receptor (beta chain) was identified in a study of blood T cell repertoires in COVID-19. Participant ages covered 18 to 89 years across around 25 US areas. V lost 8 bases and J lost 7, with 15 bases in between. Germline CDR1 reads SGHRS; CDR2 reads YFSETQ. This CDR3 region has 12 residues. The table came from immunoSEQ multiplex PCR; TCRdb's copy has only in-frame clones and leaves some out. The table includes roughly 250,000 clones, over 75% detected once. The V and J genes are TRBV5-1 and TRBJ1-1; D possibly corresponds to TRBD1 (6 bases). The sequenced sample consisted of PBMCs or T cells enriched from blood (not recorded which). The clonotype originates from a woman between 18 and 29 years old who had recovered from COVID-19. The CDR3 here is CASNPGAFEAFF. The CDR3 DNA is TGCGCCAGTAACCCAGGGGCCTTTGAAGCTTTCTTT.